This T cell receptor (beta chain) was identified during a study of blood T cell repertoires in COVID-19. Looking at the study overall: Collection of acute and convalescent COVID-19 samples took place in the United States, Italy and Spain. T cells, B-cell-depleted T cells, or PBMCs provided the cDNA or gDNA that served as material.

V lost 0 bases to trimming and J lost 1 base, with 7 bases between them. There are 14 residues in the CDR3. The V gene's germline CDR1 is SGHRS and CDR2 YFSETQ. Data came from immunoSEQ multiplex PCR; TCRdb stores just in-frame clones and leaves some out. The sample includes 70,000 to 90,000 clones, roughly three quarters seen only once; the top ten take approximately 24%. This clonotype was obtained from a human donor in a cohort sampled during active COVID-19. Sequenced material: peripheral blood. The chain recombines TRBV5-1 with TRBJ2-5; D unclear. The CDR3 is CASSLVSFQETQYF. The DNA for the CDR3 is TGCGCCAGCAGCTTGGTGTCCTTCCAAGAGACCCAGTACTTC.